Here is one T cell receptor (beta chain) with its context. The data derive from a study of T cell clones after liver transplantation. Study overall: Without induction therapy, subjects received standard immunosuppression until 12-24 months post-transplant. Patients counted as tolerant after at least one year off all immunosuppression, enzymes not exceeding twice normal.

TCRdb's table, derived via immunoSEQ multiplex PCR, lists solely in-frame clones and lacks some. The sample contains about 76,000 clones, over 65% of which appear only once. With 2 bases removed from V and 5 bases from J, the gap between germline ends came to 10 bases. In germline, CDR1 is MNHNS, CDR2 SASEGT. This CDR3 region has 14 residues. This specimen was CD4+ T cells from blood, taken at the 22-month timepoint. The clonotype comes from a human patient who received a liver transplant. Part of the T cells may come from the graft donor. The chain uses TRBV6-1 and TRBJ1-5; D might be TRBD1 (6 bases). The CDR3 bases are TGTGCCAGCAGTGAATTGACAGGCGATCAGCCCCAGCATTTT. The encoded protein is CASSELTGDQPQHF.